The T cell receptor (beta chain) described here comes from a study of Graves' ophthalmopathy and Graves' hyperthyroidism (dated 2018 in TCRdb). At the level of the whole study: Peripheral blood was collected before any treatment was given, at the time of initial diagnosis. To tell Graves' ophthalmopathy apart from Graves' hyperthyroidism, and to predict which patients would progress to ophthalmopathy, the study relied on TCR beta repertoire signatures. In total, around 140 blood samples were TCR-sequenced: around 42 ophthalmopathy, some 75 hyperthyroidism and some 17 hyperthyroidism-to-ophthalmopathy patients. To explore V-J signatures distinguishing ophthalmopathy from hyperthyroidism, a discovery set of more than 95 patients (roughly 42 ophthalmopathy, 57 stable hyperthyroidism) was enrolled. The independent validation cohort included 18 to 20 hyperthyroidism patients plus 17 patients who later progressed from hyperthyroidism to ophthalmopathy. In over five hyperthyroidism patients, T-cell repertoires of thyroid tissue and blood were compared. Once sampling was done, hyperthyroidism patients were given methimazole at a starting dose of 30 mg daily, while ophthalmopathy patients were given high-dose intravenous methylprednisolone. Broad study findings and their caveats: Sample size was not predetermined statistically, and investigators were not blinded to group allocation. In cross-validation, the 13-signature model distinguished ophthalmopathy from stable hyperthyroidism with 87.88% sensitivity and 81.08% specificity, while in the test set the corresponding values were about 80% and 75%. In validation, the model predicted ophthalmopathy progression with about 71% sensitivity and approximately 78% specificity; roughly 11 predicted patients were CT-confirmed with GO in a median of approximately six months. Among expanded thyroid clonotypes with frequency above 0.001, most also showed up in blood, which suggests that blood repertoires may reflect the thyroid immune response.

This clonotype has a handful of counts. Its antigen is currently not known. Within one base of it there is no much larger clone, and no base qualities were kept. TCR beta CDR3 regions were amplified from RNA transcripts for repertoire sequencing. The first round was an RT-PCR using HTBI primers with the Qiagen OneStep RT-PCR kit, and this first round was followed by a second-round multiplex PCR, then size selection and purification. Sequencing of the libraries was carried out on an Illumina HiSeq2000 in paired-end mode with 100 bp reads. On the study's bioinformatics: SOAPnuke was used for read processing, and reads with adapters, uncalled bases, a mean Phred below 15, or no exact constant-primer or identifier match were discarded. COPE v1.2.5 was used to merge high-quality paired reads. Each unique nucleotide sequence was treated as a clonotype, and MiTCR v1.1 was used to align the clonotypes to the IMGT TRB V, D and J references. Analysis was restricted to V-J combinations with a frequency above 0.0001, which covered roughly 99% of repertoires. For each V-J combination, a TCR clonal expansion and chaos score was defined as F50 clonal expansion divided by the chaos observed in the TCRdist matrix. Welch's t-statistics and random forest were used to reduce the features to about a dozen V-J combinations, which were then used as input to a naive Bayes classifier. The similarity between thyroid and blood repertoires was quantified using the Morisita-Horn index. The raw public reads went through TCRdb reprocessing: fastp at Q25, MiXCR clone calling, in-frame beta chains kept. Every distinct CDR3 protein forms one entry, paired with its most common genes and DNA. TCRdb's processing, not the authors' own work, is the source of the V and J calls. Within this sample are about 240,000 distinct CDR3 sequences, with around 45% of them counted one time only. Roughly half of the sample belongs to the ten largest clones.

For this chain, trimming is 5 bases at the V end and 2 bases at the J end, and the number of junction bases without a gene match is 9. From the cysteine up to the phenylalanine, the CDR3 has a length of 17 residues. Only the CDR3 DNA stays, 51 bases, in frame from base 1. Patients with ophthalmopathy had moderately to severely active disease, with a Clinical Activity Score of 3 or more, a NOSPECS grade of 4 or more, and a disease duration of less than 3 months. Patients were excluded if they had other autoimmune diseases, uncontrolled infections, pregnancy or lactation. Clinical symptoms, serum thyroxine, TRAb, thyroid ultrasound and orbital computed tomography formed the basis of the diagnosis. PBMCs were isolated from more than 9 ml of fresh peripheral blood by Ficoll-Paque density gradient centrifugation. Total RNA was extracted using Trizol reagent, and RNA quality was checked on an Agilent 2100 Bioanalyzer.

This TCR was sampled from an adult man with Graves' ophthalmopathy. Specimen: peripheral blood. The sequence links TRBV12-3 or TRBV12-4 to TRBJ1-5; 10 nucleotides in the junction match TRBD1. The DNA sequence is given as TGTGCCAGCAGTAGAAGACAGGGGGCAAAGCGCAATCAGCCCCAGCATTTT. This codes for CASSRRQGAKRNQPQHF.